Shown below are 12 T cell receptor beta chains from a single sample sequenced in a study of shared clonotypes between healthy human individuals. Profiling relied on immunoSEQ multiplex PCR, and the TCRdb table lists in-frame clones only, not all of them. The sample consists of some 980,000 clones, less than 85% of them appearing once. The sequenced sample consisted of memory CD4+ T cells sorted from blood. Subset reported: CD45RA-negative fraction. The receptors originated from a man aged 18 to 35 in good health.

The chain links TRBV18 to TRBJ1-4; D possibly corresponds to TRBD1 (5 bases). The CDR3 is 15 residues long. Between the trimmed V and J ends, which lost 4 bases and 0 bases, there was a span of 9 bases. Per germline, CDR1 KGHSH and CDR2 LQKENI. The CDR3 nucleotides read TGTGCCAGCTCACAGGGGCAGGCAACTAATGAAAAACTGTTTTTT. This encodes CASSQGQATNEKLFF.

The chain couples TRBV30 to TRBJ2-1, with D possibly TRBD2 on 6 matching bases. Trimming cost V 4 bases and J 3 bases, with 16 bases left between them. Looked up from germline, CDR1 is GTSNPN and CDR2 is SVGIG (reference sequence). The CDR3 extends over 15 amino acids. CDR3 DNA: TGTGCCTGGAAGTCGGGCGGGACTTTCTACAATGAGCAGTTCTTC. This translates into CAWKSGGTFYNEQFF.

This clone was picked up one time. The CDR3 loop reads CASSLLTSGSGEDTQYF. CDR3 sequence (DNA): TGCGCCAGCAGCTTATTAACTAGCGGGAGTGGGGAAGATACGCAGTATTTT. The chain carries TRBV5-1 and TRBJ2-3; 11 bases fit TRBD2. V was clipped by 2 bases and J by 5 bases; unmatched bases: 10. The CDR3 extends over 17 amino acids. The germline gives CDR1 SGHRS, CDR2 YFSETQ.

The chain couples TRBV6-6 to TRBJ2-3; the D gene is possibly TRBD2 (7 bases). This CDR3 contains 16 residues. From germline, CDR1 is MNHNY and CDR2 SVGAGI (reference sequence). Between the trimmed V and J ends, which lost 3 bases and 4 bases, there was a span of 17 bases. As DNA, the CDR3 is TGTGCCAGCAGTTATGGGGAGGGGGGGCAGGCAGATACGCAGTATTTT. It yields the protein CASSYGEGGQADTQYF.

The chain employs TRBV25-1 and TRBJ1-5, with D uncertain. This CDR3 spans 16 amino acids. Trimming stripped 8 bases from V and 0 bases from J, with 17 bases between. The germline V gene has CDR1 MGHDK and CDR2 SYGVNS. The DNA for the CDR3 is TGTGCCAGCGATCAAAGGAGGCACTATAGCAATCAGCCCCAGCATTTT. Its protein is CASDQRRHYSNQPQHF.

The chain links TRBV19 to TRBJ1-2; TRBD1 is a possible D gene (5 bases). CDR3 length equals 12 residues. V lost 10 bases and J lost 4, with 13 bases in between. Looked up from germline, CDR1 is LNHDA and CDR2 is SQIVND (reference sequence). The CDR3 is CATQGILYGYTF. The CDR3 nucleotides are TGTGCCACCCAGGGAATTCTCTATGGCTACACCTTC.

The V gene is TRBV10-2, the J gene TRBJ1-4; possibly TRBD1 for D (6 bases). Trimming pared 0 bases from V and 4 bases from J, leaving 9 bases between. The germline gives CDR1 WSHSY, CDR2 SAAADI. This CDR3 has 15 residues. The chain's CDR3 is CASSESRGFNEKLFF. The CDR3 nucleotides are TGCGCCAGCAGTGAGTCGAGGGGGTTTAATGAAAAACTGTTTTTT.

This sequence joins TRBV7-8 and TRBJ2-1; the D gene is possibly TRBD2 (5 bases). Trimming removed 5 bases from V and 0 bases from J, with 14 bases in between. The CDR3 totals 16 residues. CDR1 and CDR2 from the germline V gene are SGHVS and FQNEAQ. CDR3 DNA sequence: TGTGCCAGCAGCACTCCCGGGGTAAGCTCCTACAATGAGCAGTTCTTC. Its translation is CASSTPGVSSYNEQFF. The full variable domain, its missing parts supplied by reference TRBV7-8 and TRBJ2-1, is GAGVSQSPRYKVAKRGQDVALRCDPISGHVSLFWYQQALGQGPEFLTYFQNEAQLDKSGLPSDRFFAERPEGSVSTLKIQRTQQEDSAVYLCASSTPGVSSYNEQFFGPGTRLTVL.

This clone was counted only a few times. This sequence joins TRBV6-5 and TRBJ2-4, with D uncertain. Trimming left V 2 bases short and J 1 base short, with 12 bases between. The CDR3 totals 16 residues. From germline, CDR1 is MNHEY and CDR2 SVGAGI. CDR3 nucleotide sequence: TGTGCCAGCAGTTACGGTCTGGGTGCGGCCAAAAACATTCAGTACTTC. Translation: CASSYGLGAAKNIQYF.

V and J are TRBV6-1 and TRBJ2-1; 10 bases align to TRBD2. The CDR3 extends over 15 amino acids. After removal of 6 bases from V and 5 bases from J, the junction contained 7 bases not matched to a gene. The germline CDR1 and CDR2 sequences are MNHNS and SASEGT. The CDR3 DNA sequence: TGTGCCAGCAGATCTCTAGCGGGGGCAAACAATGAGCAGTTCTTC. Translation gives CASRSLAGANNEQFF.

In regard to this clone: The sample contains more than one DNA sequence encoding this CDR3. This chain connects TRBV29-1 to TRBJ2-3, with TRBD2 matching over 8 bases. Trimming at V came to 3 bases and at J to 3 bases, leaving 2 bases not matched to a gene. Germline CDR1 and CDR2: SQVTM and ANQGSEA. This CDR3 comprises 13 residues. The CDR3 sequence: CSVDGGGTDTQYF. In nucleotides, the CDR3 is TGCAGCGTTGACGGCGGGGGGACAGATACGCAGTATTTT.

V gene TRBV6-1 combines with J gene TRBJ2-7; the match to TRBD1 covers 9 bases. This CDR3 spans 16 amino acids. V shed 4 bases, J shed 2 bases, and the junction held 9 bases outside the gene matches. The germline V gene has CDR1 MNHNS and CDR2 SASEGT. CDR3 loop: CASSGGQGSLAYEQYF. In DNA, the CDR3 is TGTGCCAGCAGTGGGGGACAGGGTTCCTTAGCCTACGAGCAGTACTTC.